A single sample gave rise to the 4 T cell receptor beta chains below, sequenced in a study of siplizumab effects on memory and regulatory T cells. Sequenced by immunoSEQ multiplex PCR; TCRdb stores in-frame clones only, minus some. The repertoire holds roughly 82,000 clones, with about 91% as singletons. Sequenced input: Tregs sorted from blood. The receptors were sampled from a human donor in good health.

The rearrangement uses TRBV6-5 and TRBJ2-3, with D possibly TRBD1 on 5 matching bases. Trimming took off 2 bases at V and 5 bases at J, with 14 bases between the two ends. The length of the CDR3 is 15 residues. Germline CDR1 reads MNHEY; CDR2 reads SVGAGI. CDR3 protein: CASSYGGRALDTQYF. CDR3 DNA: TGTGCCAGCAGTTACGGCGGCAGGGCGTTAGATACGCAGTATTTT.

CDR3 in DNA: TGTGCCAGCAGCCTCTCAAGGGGGACGGTATATGGCTACACCTTC. Its translation: CASSLSRGTVYGYTF. The chain recombines TRBV7-9 with TRBJ1-2; D possibly corresponds to TRBD1 (6 bases). The CDR3 spans 15 residues. Trimming removed 5 bases from V and 5 bases from J, with 18 bases in between. Germline V CDR1 and CDR2: SEHNR, FQNEAQ (reference sequence).

The J gene is TRBJ1-6, the V gene TRBV4-1; a possible D gene is TRBD1 (6 bases). The CDR3 is made up of 19 amino acids. Trimming shortened V by 4 bases and J by 0 bases, and 19 bases separated the two germline ends. Germline values: CDR1 MGHRA, CDR2 YSYEKL. The CDR3 DNA reads as TGCGCCAGCAGCCGTTACGATACAGGGACGAGCTCCTATAATTCACCCCTCCACTTT. This encodes CASSRYDTGTSSYNSPLHF.

The rearrangement joins TRBV27 to TRBJ1-5; D is unclear. CDR1 MNHEY and CDR2 SMNVEV come from the germline V gene (reference sequence). Trimming pared 5 bases from V and 3 bases from J, leaving 17 bases between. There are 16 residues in the CDR3. In DNA, the CDR3 is TGTGCCAGCAGTCAAACTGTCCACGGCTTCAATCAGCCCCAGCATTTT. As protein: CASSQTVHGFNQPQHF.